Listed below are T cell receptor beta chains from one sample, sequenced in a study of blood T cells in healthy people across ages. Each CDR3 protein gets one entry after TCRdb re-called the 5' RACE reads with MiXCR. The table records approximately 1.5 million distinct CDR3 sequences, roughly two fifths of them present only once. Sequenced material: blood. These receptors all come from a young woman in good health. CDR3s include the opening cysteine and the closing phenylalanine or tryptophan. Fields, in order: J gene, clone size, D gene, CDR3 length, V gene, CDR3 DNA, CDR3 protein. The D gene is left open where the match is weak. The size field is filled for only some rows; it gives once, few, many or a size class.

TRBJ2-1 - TRBD1 16 TRBV29-1 TGCAGCGTTGAGGGGATTCAGGGGGCGAGTGCCTACGAGCAGTTCTTC CSVEGIQGASAYEQFF
TRBJ2-5 few - 10 TRBV20-1 TGCAGTGCTAGATGGGAGACCCAGTACTTC CSARWETQYF
TRBJ2-5 few TRBD1 15 TRBV27 TGTGCCAGCAGTATCCGGACAGGGCCCGCTTTAACCCAGTACTTC CASSIRTGPALTQYF
TRBJ1-1 once - 14 TRBV4-3 TGCGCCAGCAGCCAAGATTGGGGTGGGAGGGGAGCTTTCTTT CASSQDWGGRGAFF
TRBJ1-2 - TRBD1 19 TRBV9 TGTGCCAGCAGTTTCCCGACCCGGGACAGGGAAACGAGAGGGTATGGCTACACCTTC CASSFPTRDRETRGYGYTF
TRBJ2-3 - - 18 TRBV28 TGTGCCAGCAAAGGAGGGTATTTGCTCGCGGATGACACAGATACGCAGTATTTT CASKGGYLLADDTDTQYF
TRBJ2-6 few - 15 TRBV6-5 TGTGCCAGCAGTGAGCGGACAGACGGGGCCAACGTCCTGACTTTC CASSERTDGANVLTF
TRBJ2-2 - - 18 TRBV4-3 TGCGCCAGCAGCCAAGCCCCCCCTTACTCGAGCCCGCCCGGGGAGCTGTTTTTT CASSQAPPYSSPPGELFF
TRBJ2-1 - - 14 TRBV5-1 TGCGCCAGCAGATCACAGGACAACTACAATGAGCAGTTCTTC CASRSQDNYNEQFF
TRBJ1-2 - - 13 TRBV15 TGTGCCACCAGCCTGGACCGAAACTATGGCTACACCTTC CATSLDRNYGYTF
TRBJ1-2 - TRBD1 15 TRBV6-6 TGTGCCAGCAGTGATACAGGGGCGCGGGGCTATGGCTACACCTTC CASSDTGARGYGYTF
TRBJ2-7 - TRBD2 18 TRBV7-9 TGTGCCAGCAGCGTAGCGGGGCAGATAAGTAAGGCCTACAATGAGCAGTACTTC CASSVAGQISKAYNEQYF
TRBJ2-1 - - 12 TRBV2 TGTGCCAAGTCGGACTACCCCTACGAGCAGTTCTTC CAKSDYPYEQFF
TRBJ2-5 - - 13 TRBV20-1 TGCAGTGCTCTAAATTGGACTGATTTGGAGCAGTACTTC CSALNWTDLEQYF
TRBJ2-1 many - 13 TRBV20-1 TGCAGTGCTAGACCGGCCGGGCGGAATGAGCAGTTCTTC CSARPAGRNEQFF
TRBJ1-5 - - 14 TRBV9 TGTGCCAGCAGCCAACCGGACAAAAATCAGCCCCAGCATTTT CASSQPDKNQPQHF
TRBJ1-5 - - 14 TRBV6-2/TRBV6-3 TGTGCCAGCAGAAAAAGAGGGGGTGATCAGCCCCAGCATTTT CASRKRGGDQPQHF
TRBJ2-1 few - 12 TRBV29-1 TGCAGCGCCGGGGCCCCGAACAATGAGCAGTTCTTC CSAGAPNNEQFF
TRBJ1-2 - - 15 TRBV4-2 TGTGCCAGCAGCCAAGATGGGGGAAGCCGCTATGGCTACACCTTC CASSQDGGSRYGYTF
TRBJ2-7 - TRBD1 15 TRBV6-2/TRBV6-3 TGTGCCAGCAGCCTCCCAAGACAGGGTATCTACGAGCAGTACTTC CASSLPRQGIYEQYF
TRBJ1-5 - - 16 TRBV20-1 TGCAGTGCTAGAGATCGTCGGCAGGGAGACGGTCAGCCCCAGCATTTT CSARDRRQGDGQPQHF
TRBJ2-1 - TRBD2 14 TRBV7-3 TGTGCCACCGCTGATAGCGGGGGGGCGGGGGAGCAGTTCTTC CATADSGGAGEQFF
TRBJ2-7 many - 16 TRBV12-3/TRBV12-4 TGTGCCAGCAGCCCAATCCGGGGGGCCGATGGACTTGAGCAGTACTTC CASSPIRGADGLEQYF
TRBJ1-4 - TRBD1 13 TRBV20-1 TGCAGTGCCCCGGGACAGGGAATTGAAAAACTGTTTTTT CSAPGQGIEKLFF